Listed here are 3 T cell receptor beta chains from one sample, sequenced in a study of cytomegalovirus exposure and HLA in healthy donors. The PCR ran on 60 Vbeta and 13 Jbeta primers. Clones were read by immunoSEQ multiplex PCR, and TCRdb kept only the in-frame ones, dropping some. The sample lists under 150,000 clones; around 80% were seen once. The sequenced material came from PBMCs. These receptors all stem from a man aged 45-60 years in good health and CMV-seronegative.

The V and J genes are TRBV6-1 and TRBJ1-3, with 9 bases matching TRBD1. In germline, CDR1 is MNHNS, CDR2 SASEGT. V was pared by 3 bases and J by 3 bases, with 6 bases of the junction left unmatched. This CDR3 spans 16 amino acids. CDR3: CASSEAGTGFGNTIYF. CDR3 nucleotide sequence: TGTGCCAGCAGTGAGGCCGGGACAGGGTTTGGAAACACCATATATTTT.

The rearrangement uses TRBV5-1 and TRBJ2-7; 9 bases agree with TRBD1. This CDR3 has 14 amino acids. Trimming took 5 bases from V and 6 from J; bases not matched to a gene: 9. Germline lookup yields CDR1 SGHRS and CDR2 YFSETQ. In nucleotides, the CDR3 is TGCGCCAGCAGACCGGGACAGGGTCTTGCCGAGCAGTACTTC. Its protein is CASRPGQGLAEQYF.

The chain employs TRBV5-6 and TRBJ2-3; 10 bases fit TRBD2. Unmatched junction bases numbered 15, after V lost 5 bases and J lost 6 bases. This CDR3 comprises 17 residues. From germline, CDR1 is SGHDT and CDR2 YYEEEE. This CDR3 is CASSTQRERGGPDTQYF. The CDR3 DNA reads TGTGCCAGCAGTACCCAGCGGGAGCGGGGGGGCCCCGATACGCAGTATTTT.